The clone carrying this T cell receptor beta chain has at least ten counts. Its antigen is unknown. V was trimmed by 8 bases and J by 4 bases, leaving 15 bases between them. The germline gives CDR1 KGHSH, CDR2 LQKENI. The CDR3 length is 13 residues. This sample is part of a study of T-cell memory formation after mild COVID-19. TCRdb independently ran MiXCR on the 5' RACE reads; one entry per CDR3 protein. The repertoire consists of hundreds of thousands of distinct CDR3 sequences, with approximately 21% occurring once and the leading ten covering around 8.4%. Study findings and constraints: Some clones that responded turned up in pre-infection memory, which suggests that cross-reactive memory joined in.

The origin of this receptor is an adult woman who had mild COVID-19 (a few samples of this study predate the infection). Cell type and time point are not known. The sequenced material came from PBMCs or a T cell subset sorted from them (not recorded which). This chain joins TRBV18 and TRBJ2-7; D is possibly TRBD1 or TRBD2 (5 bases each). The CDR3 nucleotides read TGTGCCAGCAGCCCCGGGACCTCTTACGAGCAGTACTTC. It yields the protein CASSPGTSYEQYF.